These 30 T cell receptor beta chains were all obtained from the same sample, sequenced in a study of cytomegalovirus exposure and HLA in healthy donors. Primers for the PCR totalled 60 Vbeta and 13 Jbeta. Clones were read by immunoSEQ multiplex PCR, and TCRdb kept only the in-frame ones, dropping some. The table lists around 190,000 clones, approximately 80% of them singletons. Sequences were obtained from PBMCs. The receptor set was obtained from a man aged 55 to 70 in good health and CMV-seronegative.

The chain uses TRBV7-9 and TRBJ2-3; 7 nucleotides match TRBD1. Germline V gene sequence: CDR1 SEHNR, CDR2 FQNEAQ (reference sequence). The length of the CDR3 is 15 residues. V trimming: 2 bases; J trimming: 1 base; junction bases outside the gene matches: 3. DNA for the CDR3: TGTGCCAGCAGCTTATGGGGGACAGGCACAGATACGCAGTATTTT. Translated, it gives CASSLWGTGTDTQYF.

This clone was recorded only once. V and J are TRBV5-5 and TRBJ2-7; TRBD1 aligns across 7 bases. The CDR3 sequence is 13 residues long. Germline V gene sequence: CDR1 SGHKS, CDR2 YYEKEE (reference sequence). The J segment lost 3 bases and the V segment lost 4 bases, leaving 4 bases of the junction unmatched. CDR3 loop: CASSRDSYYEQYF. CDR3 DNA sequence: TGTGCCAGCAGCCGGGACAGCTACTACGAGCAGTACTTC.

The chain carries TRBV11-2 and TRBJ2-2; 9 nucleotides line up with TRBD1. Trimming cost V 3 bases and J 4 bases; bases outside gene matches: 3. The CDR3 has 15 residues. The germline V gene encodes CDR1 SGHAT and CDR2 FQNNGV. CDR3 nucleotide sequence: TGTGCCAGCAGCTTTCGGACAGGGGCCACCGGGGAGCTGTTTTTT. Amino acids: CASSFRTGATGELFF.

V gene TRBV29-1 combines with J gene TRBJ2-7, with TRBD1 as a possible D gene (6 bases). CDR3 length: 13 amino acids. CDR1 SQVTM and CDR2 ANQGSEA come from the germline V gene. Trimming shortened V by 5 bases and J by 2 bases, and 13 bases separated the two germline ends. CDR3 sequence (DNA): TGCAGCGTTTCCCCGACAGGTGCCTACGAGCAGTACTTC. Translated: CSVSPTGAYEQYF.

The CDR3 sequence is CASSFTGTWGVNEQFF. The CDR3 nucleotides are TGCGCCAGCAGCTTCACCGGGACTTGGGGTGTCAATGAGCAGTTCTTC. The chain couples TRBV5-1 to TRBJ2-1; maybe TRBD2 (6 bases). Germline CDR1 SGHRS, CDR2 YFSETQ. V was pared by 2 bases and J by 6 bases, with 18 bases between. This CDR3 has 16 residues. Complete variable domain (other parts from reference TRBV5-1 and TRBJ2-1): KAGVTQTPRYLIKTRGQQVTLSCSPISGHRSVSWYQQTPGQGLQFLFEYFSETQRNKGNFPGRFSGRQFSNSRSEMNVSTLELGDSALYLCASSFTGTWGVNEQFFGPGTRLTVL.

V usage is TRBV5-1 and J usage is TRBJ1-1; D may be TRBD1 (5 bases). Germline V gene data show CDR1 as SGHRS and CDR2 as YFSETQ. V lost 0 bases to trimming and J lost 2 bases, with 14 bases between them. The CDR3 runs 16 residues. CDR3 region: CASSLAGGPANTEAFF. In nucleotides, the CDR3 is TGCGCCAGCAGCTTGGCGGGGGGACCCGCTAACACTGAAGCTTTCTTT.

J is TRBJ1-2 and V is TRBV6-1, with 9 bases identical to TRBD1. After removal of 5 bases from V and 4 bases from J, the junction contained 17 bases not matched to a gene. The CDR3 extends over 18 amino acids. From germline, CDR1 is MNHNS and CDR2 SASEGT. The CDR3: CASSQGTGRSEGRYGYTF. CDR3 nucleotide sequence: TGTGCCAGCAGTCAAGGGACAGGGAGATCGGAAGGGCGCTATGGCTACACCTTC.

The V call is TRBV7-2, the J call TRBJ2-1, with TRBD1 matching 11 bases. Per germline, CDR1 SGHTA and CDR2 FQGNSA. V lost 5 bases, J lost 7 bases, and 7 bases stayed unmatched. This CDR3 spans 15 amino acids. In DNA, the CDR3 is TGTGCCAGCAGCATTTATGGGGACAGGGGGAATGAGCAGTTCTTC. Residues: CASSIYGDRGNEQFF. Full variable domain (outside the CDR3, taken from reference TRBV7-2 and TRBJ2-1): GAGVSQSPSNKVTEKGKDVELRCDPISGHTALYWYRQSLGQGLEFLIYFQGNSAPDKSGLPSDRFSAERTGGSVSTLTIQRTQQEDSAVYLCASSIYGDRGNEQFFGPGTRLTVL.

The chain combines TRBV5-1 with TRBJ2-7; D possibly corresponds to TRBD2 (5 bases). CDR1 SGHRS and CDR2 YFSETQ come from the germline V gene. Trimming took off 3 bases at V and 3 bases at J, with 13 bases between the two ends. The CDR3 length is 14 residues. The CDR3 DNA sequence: TGCGCCAGCAGCTCTGAGGGTTTCGTCTACGAGCAGTACTTC. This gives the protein CASSSEGFVYEQYF.

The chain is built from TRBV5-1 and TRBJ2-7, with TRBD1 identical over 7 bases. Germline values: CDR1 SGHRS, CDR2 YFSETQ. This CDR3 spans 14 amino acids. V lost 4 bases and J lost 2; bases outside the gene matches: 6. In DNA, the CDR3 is TGCGCCAGCAGCCCGGACAGGAATCCCTACGAGCAGTACTTC. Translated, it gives CASSPDRNPYEQYF. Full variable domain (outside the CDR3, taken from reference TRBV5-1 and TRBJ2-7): KAGVTQTPRYLIKTRGQQVTLSCSPISGHRSVSWYQQTPGQGLQFLFEYFSETQRNKGNFPGRFSGRQFSNSRSEMNVSTLELGDSALYLCASSPDRNPYEQYFGPGTRLTVT.

The CDR3 DNA follows: TGTGCCAGCAGCTTGGGTAAGAACACTGAAGCTTTCTTT. Amino acid sequence: CASSLGKNTEAFF. The chain employs TRBV5-8 and TRBJ1-1, with D hard to call. There are 13 residues in the CDR3. The germline V gene encodes CDR1 SGHTS and CDR2 YDEGEE. Trimming took off 0 bases at V and 1 base at J, with 4 bases between the two ends.

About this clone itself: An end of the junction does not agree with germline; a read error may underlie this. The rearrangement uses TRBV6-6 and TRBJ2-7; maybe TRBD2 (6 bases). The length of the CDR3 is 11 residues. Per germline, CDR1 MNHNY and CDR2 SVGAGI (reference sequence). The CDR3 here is CASSYAGSHHF. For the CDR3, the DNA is TGTGCCAGCAGTTACGCGGGGTCTCATCACTTC.

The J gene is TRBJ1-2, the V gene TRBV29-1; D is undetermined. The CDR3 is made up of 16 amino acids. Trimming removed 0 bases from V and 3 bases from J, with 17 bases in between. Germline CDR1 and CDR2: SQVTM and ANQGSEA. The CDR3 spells CSVEDRISGIDYGYTF. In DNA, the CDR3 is TGCAGCGTTGAAGATAGGATTAGCGGCATTGACTATGGCTACACCTTC.

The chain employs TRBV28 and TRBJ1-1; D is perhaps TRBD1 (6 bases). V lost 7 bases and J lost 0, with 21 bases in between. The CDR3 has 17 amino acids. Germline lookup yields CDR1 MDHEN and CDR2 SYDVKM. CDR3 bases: TGTGCCAGCACCCTCCCACGGGGGGGCCGGGTGAACACTGAAGCTTTCTTT. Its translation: CASTLPRGGRVNTEAFF.

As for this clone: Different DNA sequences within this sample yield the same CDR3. The CDR3 loop reads CASSFSGGAADTQYF. CDR3 coding DNA: TGTGCCAGCAGCTTTAGCGGGGGGGCCGCAGATACGCAGTATTTT. The chain joins TRBV5-4 to TRBJ2-3; TRBD2 aligns across 11 bases. J gave up 4 bases and V 2 bases, and 3 bases lay outside the gene matches. Germline V gives CDR1 SGHNT, CDR2 YYREEE (reference sequence). The CDR3 length is 15 residues.

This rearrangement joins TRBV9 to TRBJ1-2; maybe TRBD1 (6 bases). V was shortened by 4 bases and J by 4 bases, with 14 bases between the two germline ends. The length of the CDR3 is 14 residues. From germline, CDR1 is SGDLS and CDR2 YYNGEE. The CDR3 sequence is CASSPSSDSYGYTF. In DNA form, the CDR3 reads TGTGCCAGCAGCCCTTCCTCGGACAGCTATGGCTACACCTTC.

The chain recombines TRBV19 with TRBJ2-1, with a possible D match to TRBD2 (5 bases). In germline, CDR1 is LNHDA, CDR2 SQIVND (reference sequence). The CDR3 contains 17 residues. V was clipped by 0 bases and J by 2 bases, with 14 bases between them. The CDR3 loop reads CASSIDIGIDPYNEQFF. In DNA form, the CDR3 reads TGTGCCAGTAGTATAGATATCGGGATAGACCCCTACAATGAGCAGTTCTTC.

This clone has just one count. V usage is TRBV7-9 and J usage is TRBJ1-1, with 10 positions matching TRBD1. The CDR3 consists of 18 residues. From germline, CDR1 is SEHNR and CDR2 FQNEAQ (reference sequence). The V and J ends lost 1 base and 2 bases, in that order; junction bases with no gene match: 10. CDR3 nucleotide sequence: TGTGCCAGCAGCTTAGTCCCGACAGGGGGCTACCGAAACACTGAAGCTTTCTTT. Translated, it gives CASSLVPTGGYRNTEAFF. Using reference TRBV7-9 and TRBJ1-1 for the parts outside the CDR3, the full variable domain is DTGVSQNPRHKITKRGQNVTFRCDPISEHNRLYWYRQTLGQGPEFLTYFQNEAQLEKSRLLSDRFSAERPKGSFSTLEIQRTEQGDSAMYLCASSLVPTGGYRNTEAFFGQGTRLTVV.

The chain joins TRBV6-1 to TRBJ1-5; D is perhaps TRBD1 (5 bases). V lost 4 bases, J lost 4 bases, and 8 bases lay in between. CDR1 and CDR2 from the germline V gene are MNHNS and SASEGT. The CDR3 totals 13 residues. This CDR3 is CASSARGNQPQHF. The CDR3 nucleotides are TGTGCCAGCAGTGCAAGGGGAAATCAGCCCCAGCATTTT.

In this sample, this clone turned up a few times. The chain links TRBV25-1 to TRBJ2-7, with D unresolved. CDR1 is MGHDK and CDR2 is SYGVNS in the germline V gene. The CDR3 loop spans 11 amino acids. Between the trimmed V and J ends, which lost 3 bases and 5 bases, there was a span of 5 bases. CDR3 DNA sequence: TGTGCCAGCAGTGAGTTTAACGAGCAGTACTTC. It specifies CASSEFNEQYF.

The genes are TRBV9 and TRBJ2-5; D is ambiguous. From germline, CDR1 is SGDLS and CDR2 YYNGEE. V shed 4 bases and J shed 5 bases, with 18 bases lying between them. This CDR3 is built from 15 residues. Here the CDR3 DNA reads TGTGCCAGCAGCCCAAGAATTGGGCCGACGGAGACCCAGTACTTC. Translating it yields CASSPRIGPTETQYF.

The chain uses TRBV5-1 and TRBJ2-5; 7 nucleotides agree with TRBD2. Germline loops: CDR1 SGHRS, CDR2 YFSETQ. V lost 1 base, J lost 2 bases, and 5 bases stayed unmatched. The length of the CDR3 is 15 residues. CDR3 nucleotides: TGCGCCAGCAGCTTGCCGGGACTACCACAAGAGACCCAGTACTTC. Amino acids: CASSLPGLPQETQYF.

The DNA of the CDR3 is TGTGCCAGCAGTCTTCGGGAGGGCCCCTACAATGAGCAGTTCTTC. Its protein is CASSLREGPYNEQFF. The gene calls are TRBV25-1 and TRBJ2-1; 8 bases are a match to TRBD2. With V trimmed by 5 bases and J by 2 bases, 5 bases remained unmatched. Germline V CDR1 and CDR2: MGHDK, SYGVNS. This CDR3 has 15 amino acids.

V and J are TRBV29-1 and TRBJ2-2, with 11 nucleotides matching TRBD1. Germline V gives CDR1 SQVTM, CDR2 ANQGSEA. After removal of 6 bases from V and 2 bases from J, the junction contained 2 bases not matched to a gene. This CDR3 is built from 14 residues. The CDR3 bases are TGCAGCGTGGGGACAGGGGGTAACACCGGGGAGCTGTTTTTT. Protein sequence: CSVGTGGNTGELFF.

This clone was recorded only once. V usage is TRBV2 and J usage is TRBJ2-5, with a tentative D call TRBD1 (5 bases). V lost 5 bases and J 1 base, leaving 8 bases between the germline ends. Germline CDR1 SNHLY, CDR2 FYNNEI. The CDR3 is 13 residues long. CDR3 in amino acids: CASSPQVQETQYF. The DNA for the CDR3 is TGTGCCAGCAGTCCACAGGTCCAAGAGACCCAGTACTTC.

CDR3 amino acids: CASSQGERGNSPLHF. In DNA form, the CDR3 reads TGTGCCAGCAGTCAGGGGGAACGCGGGAATTCACCCCTCCACTTT. The chain links TRBV6-5 to TRBJ1-6; 7 bases agree with TRBD1. Germline V gene data show CDR1 as MNHEY and CDR2 as SVGAGI. V was clipped by 5 bases and J by 7 bases; unmatched bases: 8. This CDR3 contains 15 residues.

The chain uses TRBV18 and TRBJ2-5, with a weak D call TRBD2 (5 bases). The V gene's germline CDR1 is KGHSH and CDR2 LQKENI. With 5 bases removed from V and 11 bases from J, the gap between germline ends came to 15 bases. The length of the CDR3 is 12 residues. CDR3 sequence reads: CASSRTPGEQYF. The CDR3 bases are TGTGCCAGCTCAAGAACCCCCGGGGAGCAGTACTTC.

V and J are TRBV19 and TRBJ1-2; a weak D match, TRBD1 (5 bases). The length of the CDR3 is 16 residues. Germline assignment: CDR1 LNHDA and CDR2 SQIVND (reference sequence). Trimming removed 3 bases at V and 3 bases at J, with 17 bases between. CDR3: CASSMSAGMGHYGYTF. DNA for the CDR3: TGTGCCAGTAGTATGTCGGCAGGGATGGGCCACTATGGCTACACCTTC.

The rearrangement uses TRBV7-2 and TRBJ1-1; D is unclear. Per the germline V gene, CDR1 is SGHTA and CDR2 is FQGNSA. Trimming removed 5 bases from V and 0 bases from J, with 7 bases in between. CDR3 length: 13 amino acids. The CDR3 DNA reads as TGTGCCAGCAGCGCGGGGATGAACACTGAAGCTTTCTTT. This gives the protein CASSAGMNTEAFF.

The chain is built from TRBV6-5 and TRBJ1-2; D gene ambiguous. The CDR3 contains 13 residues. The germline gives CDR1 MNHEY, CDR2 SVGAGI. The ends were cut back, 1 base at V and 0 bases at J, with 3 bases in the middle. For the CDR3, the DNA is TGTGCCAGCAGTTACTATACTAACTATGGCTACACCTTC. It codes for CASSYYTNYGYTF.